The clone carrying this T cell receptor beta chain was recorded once. Antigen unknown. The method was immunoSEQ multiplex PCR; TCRdb's version includes in-frame clones alone and lacks a portion of them. Of more than 55,000 clones listed, about 90% are singletons. V lost 1 base and J 6 bases, leaving 9 bases between the germline ends. Germline-derived CDR1 and CDR2 are MNHNS and SASEGT. The CDR3 extends over 13 amino acids. Collection occurred without any documented infections or immune events in donors. This record belongs to a study of identifying expanded T cells in peripheral blood. Study observations and caveats: Approximately two-week clone count variance significantly increased as total template count grew.

The chain joins TRBV6-1 to TRBJ2-5; D ambiguous. Input material: blood. The receptor's source is a person aged 18 to 69 in good health. The CDR3 coding sequence is TGTGCCAGCAGTGAAGTGATGAGAAAGACCCAGTACTTC. Its translation: CASSEVMRKTQYF.